This entry features one TCR beta chain sequence. The PCR made use of 60 Vbeta and 13 Jbeta primers. Profiled with immunoSEQ multiplex PCR; TCRdb holds only in-frame clones, not every one. The profile shows about 120,000 clones, about four fifths of them singletons. These data are taken from a study of cytomegalovirus exposure and HLA in healthy donors. Germline V gene lookup returns CDR1 MGHRA and CDR2 YSYEKL. This CDR3 comprises 15 residues. V trimming: 3 bases; J trimming: 2 bases; junction bases outside the gene matches: 5. Sequencing used PBMCs. This sequence joins TRBV4-1 and TRBJ1-2, with 8 bases aligning to TRBD1. The TCR sequence derives from a man younger than 40 in good health and CMV-seropositive. The CDR3 DNA sequence: TGCGCCAGCAGCCACCCGAACAGGGGGAACTATGGCTACACCTTC. Its translation is CASSHPNRGNYGYTF.